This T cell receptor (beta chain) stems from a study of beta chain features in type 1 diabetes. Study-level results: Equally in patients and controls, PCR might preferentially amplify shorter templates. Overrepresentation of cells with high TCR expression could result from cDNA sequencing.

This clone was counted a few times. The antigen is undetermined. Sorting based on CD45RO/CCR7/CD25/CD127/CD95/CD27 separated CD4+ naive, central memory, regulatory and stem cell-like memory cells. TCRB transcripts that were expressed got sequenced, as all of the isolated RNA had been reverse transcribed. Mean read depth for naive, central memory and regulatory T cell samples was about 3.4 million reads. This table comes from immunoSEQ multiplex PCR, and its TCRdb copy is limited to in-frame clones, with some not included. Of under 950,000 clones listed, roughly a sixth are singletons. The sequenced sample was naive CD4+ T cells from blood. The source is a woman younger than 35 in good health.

CDR3 sequence reads: CASSQGPGLAPREQFF. The CDR3 nucleotides read TGCGCCAGCAGCCAAGGTCCGGGACTAGCTCCTCGGGAGCAGTTCTTC. J is TRBJ2-1 and V is TRBV4-3; 9 bases agree with TRBD2. The CDR3 runs to 16 residues. V lost 1 base, J lost 10 bases, and 11 bases stayed unmatched. The germline gives CDR1 LGHNA, CDR2 YSLEER.